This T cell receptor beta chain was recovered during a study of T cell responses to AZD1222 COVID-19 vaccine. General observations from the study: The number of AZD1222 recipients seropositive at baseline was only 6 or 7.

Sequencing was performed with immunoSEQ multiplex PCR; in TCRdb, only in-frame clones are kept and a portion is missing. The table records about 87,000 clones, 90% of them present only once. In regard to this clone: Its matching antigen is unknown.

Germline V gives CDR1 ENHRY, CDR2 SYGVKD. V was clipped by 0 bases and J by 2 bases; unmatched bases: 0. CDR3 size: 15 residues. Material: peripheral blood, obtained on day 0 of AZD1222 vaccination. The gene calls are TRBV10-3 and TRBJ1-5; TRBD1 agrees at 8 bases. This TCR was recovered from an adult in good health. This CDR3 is CAISESTGGNQPQHF. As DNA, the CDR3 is TGTGCCATCAGTGAGTCGACAGGGGGCAATCAGCCCCAGCATTTT.